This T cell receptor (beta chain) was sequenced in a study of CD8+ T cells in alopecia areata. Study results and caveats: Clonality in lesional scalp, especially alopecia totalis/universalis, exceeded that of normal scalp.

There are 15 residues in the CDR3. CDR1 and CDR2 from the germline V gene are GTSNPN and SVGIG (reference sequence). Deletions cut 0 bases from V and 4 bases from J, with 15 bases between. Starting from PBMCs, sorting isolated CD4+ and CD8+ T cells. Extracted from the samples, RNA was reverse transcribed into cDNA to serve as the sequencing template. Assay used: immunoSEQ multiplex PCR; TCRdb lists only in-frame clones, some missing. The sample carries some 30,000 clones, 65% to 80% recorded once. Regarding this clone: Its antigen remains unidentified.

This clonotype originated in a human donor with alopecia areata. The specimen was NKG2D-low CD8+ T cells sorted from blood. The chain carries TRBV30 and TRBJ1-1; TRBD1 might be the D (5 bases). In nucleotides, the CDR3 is TGTGCCTGGAGTGTACGGGCAGGGATGGGCACTGAAGCTTTCTTT. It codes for CAWSVRAGMGTEAFF. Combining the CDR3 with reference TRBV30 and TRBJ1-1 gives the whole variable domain SQTIHQWPATLVQPVGSPLSLECTVEGTSNPNLYWYRQAAGRGLQLLFYSVGIGQISSEVPQNLSASRPQDRQFILSSKKLLLSDSGFYLCAWSVRAGMGTEAFFGQGTRLTVV.